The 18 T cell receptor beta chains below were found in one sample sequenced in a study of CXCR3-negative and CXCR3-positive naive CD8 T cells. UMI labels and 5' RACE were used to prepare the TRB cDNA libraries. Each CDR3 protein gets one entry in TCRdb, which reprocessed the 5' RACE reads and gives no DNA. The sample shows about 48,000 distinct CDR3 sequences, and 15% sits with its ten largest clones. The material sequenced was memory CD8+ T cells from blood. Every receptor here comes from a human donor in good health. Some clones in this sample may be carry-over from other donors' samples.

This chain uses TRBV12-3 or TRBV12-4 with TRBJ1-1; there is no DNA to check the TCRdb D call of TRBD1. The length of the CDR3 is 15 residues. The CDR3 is CASRNDMGRSTEAFF.

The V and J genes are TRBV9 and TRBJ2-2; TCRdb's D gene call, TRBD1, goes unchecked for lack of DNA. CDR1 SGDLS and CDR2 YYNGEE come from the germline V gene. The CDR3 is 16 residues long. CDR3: CASSQRWGTNTGELFF.

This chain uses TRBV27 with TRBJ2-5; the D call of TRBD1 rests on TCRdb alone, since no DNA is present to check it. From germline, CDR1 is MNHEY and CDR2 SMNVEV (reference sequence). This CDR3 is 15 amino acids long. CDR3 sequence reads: CASSSRTGPRETQYF.

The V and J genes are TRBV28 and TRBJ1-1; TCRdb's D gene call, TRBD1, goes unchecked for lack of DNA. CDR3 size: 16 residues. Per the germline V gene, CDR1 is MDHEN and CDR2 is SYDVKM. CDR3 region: CASSLWGMRTDTEAFF.

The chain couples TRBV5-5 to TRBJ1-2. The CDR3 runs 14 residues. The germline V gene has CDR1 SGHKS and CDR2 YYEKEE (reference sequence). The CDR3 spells CASSWDSANYGYTF. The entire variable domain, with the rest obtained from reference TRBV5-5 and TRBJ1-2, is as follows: DAGVTQSPTHLIKTRGQQVTLRCSPISGHKSVSWYQQVLGQGPQFIFQYYEKEERGRGNFPDRFSARQFPNYSSELNVNALLLGDSALYLCASSWDSANYGYTFGSGTRLTVV.

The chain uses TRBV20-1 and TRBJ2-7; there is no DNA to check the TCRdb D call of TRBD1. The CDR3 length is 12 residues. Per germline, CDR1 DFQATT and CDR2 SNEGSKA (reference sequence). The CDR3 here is CSATTGSYEQYF.

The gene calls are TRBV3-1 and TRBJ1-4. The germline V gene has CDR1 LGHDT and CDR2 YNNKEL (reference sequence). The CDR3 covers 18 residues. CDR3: CASSLNSAEYATNEKLFF.

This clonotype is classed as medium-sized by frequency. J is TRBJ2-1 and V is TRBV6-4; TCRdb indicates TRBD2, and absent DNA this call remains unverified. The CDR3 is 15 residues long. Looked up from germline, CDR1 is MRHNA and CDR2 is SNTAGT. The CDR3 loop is CASSPGTSGGNEQFF.

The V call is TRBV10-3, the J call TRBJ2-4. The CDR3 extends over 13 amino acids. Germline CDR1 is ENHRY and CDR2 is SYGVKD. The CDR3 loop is CAISESVLNIQYF.

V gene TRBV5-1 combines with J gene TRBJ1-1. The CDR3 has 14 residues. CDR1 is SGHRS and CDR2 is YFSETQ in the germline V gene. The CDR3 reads CASSWTTRNTEAFF.

The CDR3 loop is CASSVTSGGPYYEQYF. V is TRBV28 and J is TRBJ2-7; TCRdb proposes TRBD2, but this gene call is untestable without DNA. The CDR3 has 16 amino acids. Germline V gene data show CDR1 as MDHEN and CDR2 as SYDVKM.

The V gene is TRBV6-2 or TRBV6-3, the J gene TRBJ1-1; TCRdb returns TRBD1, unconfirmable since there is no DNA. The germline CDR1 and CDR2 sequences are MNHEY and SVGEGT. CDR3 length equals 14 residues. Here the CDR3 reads CASSYTPLGPEAFF.

CDR3 loop: CASSSENGEQFF. The chain is built from TRBV27 and TRBJ2-1. Germline assignment: CDR1 MNHEY and CDR2 SMNVEV (reference sequence). The CDR3 has 12 residues.

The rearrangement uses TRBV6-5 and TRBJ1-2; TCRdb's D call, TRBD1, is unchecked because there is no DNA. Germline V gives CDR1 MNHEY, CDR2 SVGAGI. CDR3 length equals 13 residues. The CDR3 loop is CASSYSGTDGYTF.

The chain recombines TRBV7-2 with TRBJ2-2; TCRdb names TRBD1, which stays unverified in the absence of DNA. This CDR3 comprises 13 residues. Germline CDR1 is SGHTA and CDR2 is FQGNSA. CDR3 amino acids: CANPRGDTGELFF.

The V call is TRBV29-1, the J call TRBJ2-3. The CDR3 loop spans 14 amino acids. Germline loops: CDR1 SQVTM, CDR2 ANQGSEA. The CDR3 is CSVEGSQSTDTQYF.

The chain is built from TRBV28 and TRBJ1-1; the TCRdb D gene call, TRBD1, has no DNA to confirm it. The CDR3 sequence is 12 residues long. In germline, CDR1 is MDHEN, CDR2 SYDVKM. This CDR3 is CASSFTGTEAFF.

The CDR3 region is CASSQYKGIAEAFF. The V gene is TRBV4-3, the J gene TRBJ1-1. The germline gives CDR1 LGHNA, CDR2 YSLEER. The length of the CDR3 is 14 residues.